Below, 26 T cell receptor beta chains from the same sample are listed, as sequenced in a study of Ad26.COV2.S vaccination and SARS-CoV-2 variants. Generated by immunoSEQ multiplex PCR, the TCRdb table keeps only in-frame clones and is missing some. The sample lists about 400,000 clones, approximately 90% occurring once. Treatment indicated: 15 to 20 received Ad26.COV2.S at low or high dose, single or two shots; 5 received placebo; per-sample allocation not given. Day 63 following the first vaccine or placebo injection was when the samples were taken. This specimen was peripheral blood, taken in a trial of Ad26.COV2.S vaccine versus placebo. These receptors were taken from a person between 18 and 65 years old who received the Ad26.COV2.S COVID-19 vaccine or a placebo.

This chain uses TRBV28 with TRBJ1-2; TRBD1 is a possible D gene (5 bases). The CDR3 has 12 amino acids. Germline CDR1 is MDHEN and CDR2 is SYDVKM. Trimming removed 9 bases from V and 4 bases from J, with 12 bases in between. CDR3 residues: CASWGRLYGYTF. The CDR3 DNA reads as TGTGCCAGTTGGGGCCGCCTCTATGGCTACACCTTC.

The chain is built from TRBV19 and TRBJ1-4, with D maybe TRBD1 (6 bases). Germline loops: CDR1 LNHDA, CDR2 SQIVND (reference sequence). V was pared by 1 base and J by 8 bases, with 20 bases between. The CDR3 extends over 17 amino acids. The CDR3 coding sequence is TGTGCCAGTAGTATAGGGGTAATGGGGGACACCTACGAAAAACTGTTTTTT. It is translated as CASSIGVMGDTYEKLFF.

The CDR3 DNA reads TGTGCCAGCAGCTTTGCGGGAGAACTGGGCACTGAAGCTTTCTTT. Amino acid sequence: CASSFAGELGTEAFF. The rearrangement uses TRBV7-2 and TRBJ1-1, with no clear D. The V gene lost 3 bases and the J gene lost 4 bases, with 15 bases spanning the gap. Germline CDR1 SGHTA, CDR2 FQGNSA. The CDR3 has 15 residues.

For the CDR3, the DNA is TGCGCCAGCAGCCAAGATAGTACAGGGGGCGGGGAGACCCAGTACTTC. Amino acids: CASSQDSTGGGETQYF. J is TRBJ2-5 and V is TRBV4-1, with 9 bases lining up with TRBD1. The V and J ends lost 0 bases and 5 bases, in that order; junction bases with no gene match: 7. The CDR3 totals 16 residues. In germline, CDR1 is MGHRA, CDR2 YSYEKL.

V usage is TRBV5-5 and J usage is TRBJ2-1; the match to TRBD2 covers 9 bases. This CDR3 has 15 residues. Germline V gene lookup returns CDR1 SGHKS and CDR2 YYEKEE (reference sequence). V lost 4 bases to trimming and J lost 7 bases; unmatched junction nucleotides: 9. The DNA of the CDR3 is TGTGCCAGCAGCACCGGACTAGCGAAAGAAAATGAGCAGTTCTTC. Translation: CASSTGLAKENEQFF.

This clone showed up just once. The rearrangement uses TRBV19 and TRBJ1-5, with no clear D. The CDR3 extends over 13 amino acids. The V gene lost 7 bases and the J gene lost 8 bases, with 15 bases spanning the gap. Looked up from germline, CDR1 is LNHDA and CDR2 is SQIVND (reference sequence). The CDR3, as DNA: TGTGCCAGTAACCCAGGCCGTGTGGAGCCCCAGCATTTT. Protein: CASNPGRVEPQHF.

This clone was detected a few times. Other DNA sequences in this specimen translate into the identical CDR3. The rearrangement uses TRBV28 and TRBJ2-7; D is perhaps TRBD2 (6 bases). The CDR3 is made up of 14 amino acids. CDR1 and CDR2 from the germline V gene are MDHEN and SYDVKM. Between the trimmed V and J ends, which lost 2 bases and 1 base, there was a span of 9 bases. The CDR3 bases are TGTGCCAGCAGTTTACCCGGGACTTCCTACGAGCAGTACTTC. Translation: CASSLPGTSYEQYF.

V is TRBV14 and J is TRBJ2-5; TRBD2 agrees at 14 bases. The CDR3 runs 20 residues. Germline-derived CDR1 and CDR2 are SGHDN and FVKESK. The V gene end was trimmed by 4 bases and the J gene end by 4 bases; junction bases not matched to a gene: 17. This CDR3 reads CASSRARIGTSGRMGETQYF. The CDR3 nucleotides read TGTGCCAGCAGCCGGGCACGCATCGGGACTAGCGGGAGAATGGGAGAGACCCAGTACTTC.

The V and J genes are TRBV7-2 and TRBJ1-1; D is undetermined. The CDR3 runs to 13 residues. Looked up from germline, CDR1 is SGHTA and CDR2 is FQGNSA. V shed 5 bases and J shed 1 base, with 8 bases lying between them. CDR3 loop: CASSASANTEAFF. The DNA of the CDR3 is TGTGCCAGCAGCGCCTCGGCGAACACTGAAGCTTTCTTT.

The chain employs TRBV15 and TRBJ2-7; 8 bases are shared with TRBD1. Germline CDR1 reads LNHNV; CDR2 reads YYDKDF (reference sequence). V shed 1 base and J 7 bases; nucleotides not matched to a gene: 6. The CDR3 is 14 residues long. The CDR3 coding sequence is TGTGCCACCAGCAGAGGGCCCGGGACAGGAGAGCAGTACTTC. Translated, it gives CATSRGPGTGEQYF.

CDR3 sequence (DNA): TGTGCCATCAGTGAGTCCGGGGGGGGCCAGCCCCAGCATTTT. Translation: CAISESGGGQPQHF. This chain uses TRBV10-3 with TRBJ1-5; tentative D call: TRBD1 (6 bases). Between the trimmed V and J ends, which lost 0 bases and 7 bases, there was a span of 10 bases. The CDR3 is made up of 14 amino acids. CDR1 and CDR2 (germline): ENHRY, SYGVKD.

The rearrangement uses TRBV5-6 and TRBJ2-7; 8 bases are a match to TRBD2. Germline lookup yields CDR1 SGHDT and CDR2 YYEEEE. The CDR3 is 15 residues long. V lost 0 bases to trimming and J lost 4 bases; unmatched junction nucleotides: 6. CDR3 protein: CASSLAGGDKYEQYF. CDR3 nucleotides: TGTGCCAGCAGCTTGGCCGGGGGGGACAAATACGAGCAGTACTTC.

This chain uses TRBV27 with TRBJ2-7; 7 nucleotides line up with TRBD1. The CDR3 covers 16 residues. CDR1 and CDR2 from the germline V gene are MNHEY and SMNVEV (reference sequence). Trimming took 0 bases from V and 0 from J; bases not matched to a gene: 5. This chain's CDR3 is CASSLSPGTVSYEQYF. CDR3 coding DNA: TGTGCCAGCAGTTTATCACCCGGGACAGTCTCCTACGAGCAGTACTTC.

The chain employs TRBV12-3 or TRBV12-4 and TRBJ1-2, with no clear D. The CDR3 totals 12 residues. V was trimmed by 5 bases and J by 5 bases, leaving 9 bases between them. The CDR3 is CASSPGRYGYTF. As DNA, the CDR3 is TGTGCCAGCAGTCCTGGACGTTATGGCTACACCTTC.

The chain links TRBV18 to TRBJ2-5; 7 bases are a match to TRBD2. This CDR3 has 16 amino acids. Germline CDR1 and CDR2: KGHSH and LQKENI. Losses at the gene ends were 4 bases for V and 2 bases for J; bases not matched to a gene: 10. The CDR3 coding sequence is TGTGCCAGCTCACGCCGCGGCACTAGCGAACAAGAGACCCAGTACTTC. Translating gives CASSRRGTSEQETQYF.

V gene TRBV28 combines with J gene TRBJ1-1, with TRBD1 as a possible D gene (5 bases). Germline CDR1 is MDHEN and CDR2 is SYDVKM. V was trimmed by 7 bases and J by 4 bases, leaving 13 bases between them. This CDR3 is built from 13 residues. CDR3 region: CASNREGTTEAFF. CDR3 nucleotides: TGTGCCAGCAATAGGGAGGGGACCACTGAAGCTTTCTTT.

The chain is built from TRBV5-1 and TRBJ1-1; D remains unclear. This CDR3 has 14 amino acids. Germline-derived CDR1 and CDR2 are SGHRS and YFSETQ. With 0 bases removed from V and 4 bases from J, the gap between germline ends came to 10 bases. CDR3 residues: CASSLGGGGTEAFF. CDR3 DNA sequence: TGCGCCAGCAGCTTGGGGGGAGGTGGCACTGAAGCTTTCTTT.

The CDR3 DNA is TGTGCCAGCAGTCCCCTGGGGGTACGGGTAGGTGGCTACACCTTC. It is translated as CASSPLGVRVGGYTF. The gene calls are TRBV28 and TRBJ1-2; D possibly corresponds to TRBD1 (5 bases). CDR1 is MDHEN, CDR2 SYDVKM, per germline. This CDR3 is 15 amino acids long. Trimming removed 5 bases at V and 7 bases at J, with 20 bases between.

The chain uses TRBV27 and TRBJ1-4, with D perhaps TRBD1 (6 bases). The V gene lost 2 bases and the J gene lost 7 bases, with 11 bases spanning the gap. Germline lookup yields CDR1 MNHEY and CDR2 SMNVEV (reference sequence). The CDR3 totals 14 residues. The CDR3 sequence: CASSLGGRGEKLFF. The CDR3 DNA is TGTGCCAGCAGTTTAGGGGGCCGTGGTGAAAAACTGTTTTTT.

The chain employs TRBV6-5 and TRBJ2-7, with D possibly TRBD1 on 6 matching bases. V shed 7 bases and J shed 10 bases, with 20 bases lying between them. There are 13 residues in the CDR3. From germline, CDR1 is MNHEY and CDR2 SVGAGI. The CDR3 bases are TGTGCCAGCAATTCCCAGGGGATCGGGGAACAGTACTTC. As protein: CASNSQGIGEQYF.

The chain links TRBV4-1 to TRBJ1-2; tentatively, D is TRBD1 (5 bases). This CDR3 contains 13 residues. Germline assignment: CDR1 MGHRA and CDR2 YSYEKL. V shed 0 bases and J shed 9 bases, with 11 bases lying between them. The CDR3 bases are TGCGCCAGCAGCCAAGAGACCAGGGCCCGCTACACCTTC. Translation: CASSQETRARYTF.

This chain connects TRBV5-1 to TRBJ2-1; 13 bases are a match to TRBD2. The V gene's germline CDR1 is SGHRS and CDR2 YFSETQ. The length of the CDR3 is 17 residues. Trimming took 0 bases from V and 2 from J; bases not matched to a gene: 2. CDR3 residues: CASSLATSGRAYNEQFF. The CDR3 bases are TGCGCCAGCAGCTTGGCTACTAGCGGGAGGGCCTACAATGAGCAGTTCTTC.

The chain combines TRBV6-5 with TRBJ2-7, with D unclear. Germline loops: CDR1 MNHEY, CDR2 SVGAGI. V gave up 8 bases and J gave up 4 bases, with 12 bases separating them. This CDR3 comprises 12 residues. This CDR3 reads CASGSWDYEQYF. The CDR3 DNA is TGTGCCAGCGGCTCATGGGATTACGAGCAGTACTTC.

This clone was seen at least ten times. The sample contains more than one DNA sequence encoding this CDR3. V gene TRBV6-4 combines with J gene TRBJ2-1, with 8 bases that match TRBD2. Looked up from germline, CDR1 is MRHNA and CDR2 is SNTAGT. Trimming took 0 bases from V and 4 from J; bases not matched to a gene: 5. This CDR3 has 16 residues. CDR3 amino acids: CASSDSAGGGYNEQFF. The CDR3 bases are TGTGCCAGCAGTGACTCGGCGGGAGGAGGTTACAATGAGCAGTTCTTC.

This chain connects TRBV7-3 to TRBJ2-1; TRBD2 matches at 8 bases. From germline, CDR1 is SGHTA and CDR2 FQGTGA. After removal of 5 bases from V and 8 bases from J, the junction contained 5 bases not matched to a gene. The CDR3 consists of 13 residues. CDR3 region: CASSLTSDDEQFF. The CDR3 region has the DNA TGTGCCAGCAGCCTGACTAGCGATGATGAGCAGTTCTTC.

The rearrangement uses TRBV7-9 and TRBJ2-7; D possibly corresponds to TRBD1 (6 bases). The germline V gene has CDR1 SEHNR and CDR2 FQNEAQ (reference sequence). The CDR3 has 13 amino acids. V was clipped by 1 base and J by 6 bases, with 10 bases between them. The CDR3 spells CASSLVGTFEQYF. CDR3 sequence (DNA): TGTGCCAGCAGCTTAGTCGGGACATTCGAGCAGTACTTC. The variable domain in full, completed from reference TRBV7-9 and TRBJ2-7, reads DTGVSQNPRHKITKRGQNVTFRCDPISEHNRLYWYRQTLGQGPEFLTYFQNEAQLEKSRLLSDRFSAERPKGSFSTLEIQRTEQGDSAMYLCASSLVGTFEQYFGPGTRLTVT.